The clone carrying this T cell receptor beta chain was detected many times. The antigen is unknown. The entry originates in a study of molecular identifiers for immune sequencing clone quantification. Study-level results: Among some 910,000 naive cells, as was reported, spiked Jurkat TCR RNA from one cell was detectable.

In germline, CDR1 is KGHDR, CDR2 SFDVKD. Trimming took 4 bases from V and 0 from J, leaving 15 bases between them. The CDR3 covers 16 residues. Sorted cells numbering about 20,000 to 1,000,000, with 10%, 30% or 50% RNA, yielded the naive CD8 libraries. For naive CD8 T cells, sorting used the CD8+CD4-CCR7+CD45RA+ phenotype. TCRdb itself ran the PCR reads through MiXCR, one entry per CDR3 protein. The data show some 40,000 distinct CDR3 sequences, 24% seen once. The source of this sequence is a human donor in good health. Some libraries in this study had Jurkat cell RNA spiked in. The chain recombines TRBV24-1 with TRBJ2-7; D not certain. The sequenced sample was naive CD8+ T cells from blood, with Jurkat cell RNA spiked in. Stated subset: FACS-sorted CD8+CD4-CCR7+CD45RA+ naive T cells. CDR3 nucleotides: TGTGCCACCAGTGACCCATTGGGCCAGAACTCCTACGAGCAGTACTTC. This sequence encodes CATSDPLGQNSYEQYF.